Presented here are 15 T cell receptor beta chains from one specimen sequenced in a study of blood T cells in healthy people across ages. A J-beta primer mix and a sample-barcoded 5' primer were used in a second PCR of roughly 7 to 12 cycles. MiXCR, run by TCRdb on the 5' RACE reads, gives a single entry per CDR3 protein. The sample holds about 2 million distinct CDR3 sequences, 49% seen once. Sequences were obtained from blood. These receptors came from a woman aged 40 to 50 in good health.

This clonotype came up a few times. This chain uses TRBV12-3 or TRBV12-4 with TRBJ1-4; no clear D gene. With 6 bases removed from V and 5 bases from J, the gap between germline ends came to 10 bases. This CDR3 region has 13 residues. CDR3 in DNA: TGTGCCAGCAGCACCCACGGAAATGAAAAACTGTTTTTT. This translates into CASSTHGNEKLFF.

This clonotype was seen a handful of times. The rearrangement links TRBV2 to TRBJ2-3; the match to TRBD2 covers 9 bases. Germline CDR1 is SNHLY and CDR2 is FYNNEI. CDR3 length: 15 residues. V trimming: 5 bases; J trimming: 2 bases; junction bases outside the gene matches: 5. The DNA of the CDR3 is TGTGCCAGCAGTCGACTAGCGGCCCTCACAGATACGCAGTATTTT. Residues: CASSRLAALTDTQYF.

V and J are TRBV5-1 and TRBJ1-2; tentative D call: TRBD1 (5 bases). This CDR3 has 15 amino acids. The germline V gene encodes CDR1 SGHRS and CDR2 YFSETQ. V lost 0 bases and J 7 bases, leaving 16 bases between the germline ends. The CDR3 is CASSLVPQGSSGYTF. The CDR3 coding sequence is TGCGCCAGCAGCTTGGTACCCCAGGGTTCGAGTGGCTACACCTTC.

This rearrangement joins TRBV27 to TRBJ2-3; the D gene is possibly TRBD1 (5 bases). The CDR3 is 15 amino acids. The V end was cut by 6 bases, the J end by 0 bases, with 13 bases between. CDR1 and CDR2 from the germline V gene are MNHEY and SMNVEV (reference sequence). This CDR3 reads CASRSGLGSTDTQYF. The CDR3 coding sequence is TGTGCCAGCAGATCAGGGTTAGGTAGCACAGATACGCAGTATTTT.

The chain has TRBV5-1 and TRBJ1-4; D might be TRBD1 (5 bases). V was cut by 1 base and J by 1 base, with 11 bases left in between. Germline V gene data show CDR1 as SGHRS and CDR2 as YFSETQ. This CDR3 has 16 residues. The CDR3 loop reads CASSLFIGGTNEKLFF. CDR3 bases: TGCGCCAGCAGCTTGTTCATCGGGGGAACTAATGAAAAACTGTTTTTT.

This clonotype was seen only a few times. V gene TRBV15 combines with J gene TRBJ2-7; possible D gene TRBD1, 6 bases. The germline CDR1 and CDR2 sequences are LNHNV and YYDKDF (reference sequence). Trimming took off 0 bases at V and 0 bases at J, with 18 bases between the two ends. This CDR3 is built from 18 residues. CDR3 sequence (DNA): TGTGCCACCAGCAGAGATCGGGCCAGGGGCGATTCCTCCTACGAGCAGTACTTC. It yields the protein CATSRDRARGDSSYEQYF.

This clonotype showed up just a few times. The rearrangement links TRBV15 to TRBJ2-5; 8 bases match TRBD2. The V gene end was trimmed by 2 bases and the J gene end by 1 base; junction bases not matched to a gene: 3. Germline CDR1 is LNHNV and CDR2 is YYDKDF (reference sequence). The CDR3 loop spans 15 amino acids. The CDR3 region is CATSRTSGAQETQYF. CDR3 in DNA: TGTGCCACCAGCAGAACTAGCGGAGCCCAAGAGACCCAGTACTTC.

This chain joins TRBV6-6 and TRBJ1-2, with D possibly matching TRBD1 (6 bases). Per germline, CDR1 MNHNY and CDR2 SVGAGI (reference sequence). V lost 5 bases, J lost 5 bases, and 15 bases lay in between. This CDR3 has 14 amino acids. Here the CDR3 DNA reads TGTGCCAGCAGTACTCCGGGACAACATTATGGCTACACCTTC. This codes for CASSTPGQHYGYTF.

V usage is TRBV20-1 and J usage is TRBJ1-2; no clear D gene. CDR1 DFQATT and CDR2 SNEGSKA come from the germline V gene (reference sequence). V was shortened by 5 bases and J by 5 bases, with 15 bases between the two germline ends. This CDR3 is 13 amino acids long. CDR3 protein: CSAFDPSPYGYTF. The CDR3 DNA sequence: TGCAGTGCTTTTGACCCCTCCCCGTATGGCTACACCTTC.

V is TRBV7-2 and J is TRBJ1-2; 7 positions match TRBD1. Germline CDR1 SGHTA, CDR2 FQGNSA. The CDR3 loop spans 13 amino acids. The CDR3 spells CVCSLTTGSGYTF. CDR3 nucleotides: TGTGTCTGCAGCTTAACGACAGGGAGTGGCTACACCTTC.

This clonotype has only a few counts. In DNA, the CDR3 is TGTGCCAGCAGGTCAGGGGGGGGAAACGAGCAGTACTTC. Protein product: CASRSGGGNEQYF. V and J are TRBV12-3 or TRBV12-4 and TRBJ2-4; D tentatively fits TRBD1 or TRBD2 (7 bases each). The J call may be faulty, since TRBJ2-7 better matches the DNA end. CDR3 length equals 13 residues.

V gene TRBV6-1 combines with J gene TRBJ2-4; a possible D gene is TRBD2 (7 bases). With 6 bases removed from V and 7 bases from J, the gap between germline ends came to 22 bases. Germline V gene sequence: CDR1 MNHNS, CDR2 SASEGT. The CDR3 runs to 16 residues. The CDR3 sequence: CASSTQGRGALNIQYF. CDR3 DNA sequence: TGTGCCAGCAGCACCCAGGGTCGGGGGGCGCTTAACATTCAGTACTTC.

This chain joins TRBV29-1 and TRBJ2-5, with D perhaps TRBD1 (5 bases). This CDR3 is built from 12 residues. Per the germline V gene, CDR1 is SQVTM and CDR2 is ANQGSEA. V lost 7 bases and J 11 bases, leaving 20 bases between the germline ends. Here the CDR3 DNA reads TGCAGCGCACACAGGAATAACAATGAGCAGTACTTC. Encoded protein: CSAHRNNNEQYF.

The chain carries TRBV5-1 and TRBJ2-1, with 9 bases matching TRBD1. Per germline, CDR1 SGHRS and CDR2 YFSETQ. The CDR3 contains 16 residues. V lost 4 bases and J lost 2; bases outside the gene matches: 7. This chain's CDR3 is CASSLTGTGPYNEQFF. CDR3 coding DNA: TGCGCCAGCAGCCTGACTGGGACAGGGCCCTACAATGAGCAGTTCTTC.

The chain uses TRBV7-9 and TRBJ2-4; TRBD1 agrees at 10 bases. CDR1 is SEHNR, CDR2 FQNEAQ, per germline (reference sequence). The CDR3 totals 16 residues. V lost 4 bases and J lost 1; bases outside the gene matches: 4. CDR3 residues: CASSSTGGSAKNIQYF. The CDR3 DNA reads as TGTGCCAGCAGCTCGACAGGGGGCAGCGCCAAAAACATTCAGTACTTC.